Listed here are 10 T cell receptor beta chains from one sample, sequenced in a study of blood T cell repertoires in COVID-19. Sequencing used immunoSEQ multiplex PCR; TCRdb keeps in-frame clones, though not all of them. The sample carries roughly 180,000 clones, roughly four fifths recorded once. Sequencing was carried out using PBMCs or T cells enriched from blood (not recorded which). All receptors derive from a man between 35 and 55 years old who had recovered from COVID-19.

The CDR3 DNA sequence: TGTGCCAGCAGCTTGGCCGCGGGAGCGGGCACTGAAGCTTTCTTT. It codes for CASSLAAGAGTEAFF. The rearrangement joins TRBV5-8 to TRBJ1-1; D uncertain. CDR3 length: 15 amino acids. Trimming took off 0 bases at V and 4 bases at J, with 13 bases between the two ends. Germline V gene data show CDR1 as SGHTS and CDR2 as YDEGEE.

CDR3 protein: CATSDRDSKGYNEQFF. For the CDR3, the DNA is TGTGCCACCAGTGACAGGGACAGCAAAGGGTACAATGAGCAGTTCTTC. The V call is TRBV24-1, the J call TRBJ2-1, with 7 bases fitting TRBD1. Germline V gene data show CDR1 as KGHDR and CDR2 as SFDVKD. The CDR3 covers 16 residues. With 4 bases clipped from V and 4 bases from J, the junction kept 9 bases outside the gene matches.

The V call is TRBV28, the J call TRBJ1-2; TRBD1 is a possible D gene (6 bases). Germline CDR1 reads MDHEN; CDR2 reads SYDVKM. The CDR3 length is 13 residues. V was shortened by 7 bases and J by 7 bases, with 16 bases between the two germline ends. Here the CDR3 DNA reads TGTGCCAGCACGTGGGGGCAATTGGGTGGCTACACCTTC. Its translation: CASTWGQLGGYTF.

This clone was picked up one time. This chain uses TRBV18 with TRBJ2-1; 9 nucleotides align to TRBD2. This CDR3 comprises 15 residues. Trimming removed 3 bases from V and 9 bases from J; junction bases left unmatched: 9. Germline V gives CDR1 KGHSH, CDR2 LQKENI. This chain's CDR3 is CASSPTGLAQSEQFF. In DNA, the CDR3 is TGTGCCAGCTCACCTACGGGACTAGCTCAGAGTGAGCAGTTCTTC.

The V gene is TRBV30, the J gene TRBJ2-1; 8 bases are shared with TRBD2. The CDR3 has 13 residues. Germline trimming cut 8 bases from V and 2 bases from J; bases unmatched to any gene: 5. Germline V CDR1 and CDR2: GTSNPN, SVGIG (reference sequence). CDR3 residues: CAKSGSPYNEQFF. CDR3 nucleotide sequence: TGTGCCAAGAGCGGGAGTCCCTACAATGAGCAGTTCTTC.

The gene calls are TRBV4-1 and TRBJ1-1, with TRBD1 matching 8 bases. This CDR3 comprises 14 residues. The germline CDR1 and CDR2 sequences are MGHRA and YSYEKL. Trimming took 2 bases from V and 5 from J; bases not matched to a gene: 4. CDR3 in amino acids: CASSQRTGGTEAFF. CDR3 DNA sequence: TGCGCCAGCAGCCAACGAACAGGGGGGACTGAAGCTTTCTTT.

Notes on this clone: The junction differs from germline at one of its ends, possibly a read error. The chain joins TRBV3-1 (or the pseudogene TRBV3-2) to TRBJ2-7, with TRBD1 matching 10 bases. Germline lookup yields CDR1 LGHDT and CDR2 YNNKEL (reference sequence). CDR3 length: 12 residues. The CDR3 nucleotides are TGTGCCAGCAGCCATGGGACAGGGGATCCGGTCTTC. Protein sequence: CASSHGTGDPVF.

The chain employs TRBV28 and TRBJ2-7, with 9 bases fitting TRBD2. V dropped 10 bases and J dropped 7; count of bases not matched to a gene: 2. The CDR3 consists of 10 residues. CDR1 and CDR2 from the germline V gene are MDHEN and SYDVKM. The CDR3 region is CATLAGEQYF. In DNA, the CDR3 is TGTGCCACTCTAGCGGGGGAGCAGTACTTC.

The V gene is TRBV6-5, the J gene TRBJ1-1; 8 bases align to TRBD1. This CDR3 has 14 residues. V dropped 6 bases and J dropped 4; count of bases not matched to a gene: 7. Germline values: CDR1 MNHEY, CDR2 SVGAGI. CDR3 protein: CASSRDRGGTEAFF. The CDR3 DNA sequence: TGTGCCAGCAGCCGAGACAGGGGTGGCACTGAAGCTTTCTTT.

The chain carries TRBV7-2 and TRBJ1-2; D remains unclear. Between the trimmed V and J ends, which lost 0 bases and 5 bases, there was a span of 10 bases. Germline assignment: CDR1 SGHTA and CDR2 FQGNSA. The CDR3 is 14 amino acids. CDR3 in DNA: TGTGCCAGCAGCTTAGCGCTGCCAGTTTATGGCTACACCTTC. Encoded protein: CASSLALPVYGYTF.